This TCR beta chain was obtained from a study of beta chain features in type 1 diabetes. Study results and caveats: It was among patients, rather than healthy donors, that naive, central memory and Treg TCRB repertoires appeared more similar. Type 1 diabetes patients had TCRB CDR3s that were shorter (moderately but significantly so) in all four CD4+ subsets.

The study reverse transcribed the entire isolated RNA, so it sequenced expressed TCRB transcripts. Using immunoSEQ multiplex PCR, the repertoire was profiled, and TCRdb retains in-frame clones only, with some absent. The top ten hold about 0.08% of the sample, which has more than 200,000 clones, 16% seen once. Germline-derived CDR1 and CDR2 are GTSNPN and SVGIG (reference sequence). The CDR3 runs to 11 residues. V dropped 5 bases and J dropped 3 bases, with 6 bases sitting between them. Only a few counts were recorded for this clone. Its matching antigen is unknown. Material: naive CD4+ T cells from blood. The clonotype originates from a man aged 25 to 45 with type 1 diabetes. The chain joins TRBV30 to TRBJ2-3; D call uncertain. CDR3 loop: CAWGSTDTQYF. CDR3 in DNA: TGTGCCTGGGGTTCTACAGATACGCAGTATTTT.